The rows below give T cell receptor beta chains drawn from one sample of a study of T cell responses to AZD1222 COVID-19 vaccine. Sequencing used immunoSEQ multiplex PCR; TCRdb keeps in-frame clones, though not all of them. Of 150,000 or so clones listed, about nine tenths are singletons. The sequencing used peripheral blood, collected on day 0 of AZD1222 vaccination. These receptors came from an adult in good health. CDR3s include the opening cysteine and the closing phenylalanine or tryptophan. D genes are given only for firm matches. Not every row has a clone size; where given, it reads once, few, many or a size class.

clone_size,j_call,d_call,v_call,cdr3_nt,cdr3_aa
.,TRBJ1-1,.,TRBV6-5,TGTGCCAGCAGTTACTTGCAGGGTTTCGCAGCTTTCTTT,CASSYLQGFAAFF
.,TRBJ2-3,.,TRBV1,TGCACCAGCAGCCAAGATCTTGGGGGAGGGGGCACAGATACGCAGTATTTT,CTSSQDLGGGGTDTQYF
.,TRBJ2-1,.,TRBV28,TGTGCCAGCAGTTTATCCCCCTGGCGAACCTCCTACAATGAGCAGTTCTTC,CASSLSPWRTSYNEQFF
once,TRBJ2-3,.,TRBV5-4,TGTGCCAGCAGCCCCTCCCCCAGCGGGAGCACAGATACGCAGTATTTT,CASSPSPSGSTDTQYF
.,TRBJ2-7,.,TRBV28,TGTGCCAGCAGTACTTTACGGGCGAGTTACGAGCAGTACTTC,CASSTLRASYEQYF
.,TRBJ1-2,.,TRBV12-3/TRBV12-4,TGTGCCAGCAGTTTAGGGACCAACTATGGCTACACCTTC,CASSLGTNYGYTF
.,TRBJ2-5,TRBD1,TRBV14,TGTGCCAGCAGCCAAGATCGGGACAGACGACGGGTAGAGACCCAGTACTTC,CASSQDRDRRRVETQYF
.,TRBJ1-2,.,TRBV6-5,TGTGCCAGCAGTTACTCGGCCTCGGCAGGCTATGGCTACACCTTC,CASSYSASAGYGYTF
.,TRBJ1-1,TRBD1,TRBV11-2,TGTGCCAGCAGCCTCCAGACAGGGGGCAACGGGGAAGCTTTCTTT,CASSLQTGGNGEAFF
.,TRBJ2-3,.,TRBV10-3,TGTGCCATCAGTGAGGGCGGGTCCACAGATACGCAGTATTTT,CAISEGGSTDTQYF
.,TRBJ1-1,.,TRBV5-4,TGTGCCAGCAGAAATGGCGGGCGGCAGAACACTGAAGCTTTCTTT,CASRNGGRQNTEAFF
once,TRBJ2-1,TRBD2,TRBV2,TGTGCCAGCCCCCGGGGGGCTAGCGGGAGGGTATTGAGCAATGAGCAGTTCTTC,CASPRGASGRVLSNEQFF
.,TRBJ2-2,.,TRBV29-1,TGCAGCGTTGGGGTACAGAGCACCGGGGAGCTGTTTTTT,CSVGVQSTGELFF
.,TRBJ2-1,.,TRBV7-2,TGTGCCAGCAGCTTATATGTCGGGGTCTACAATGAGCAGTTCTTC,CASSLYVGVYNEQFF
.,TRBJ2-1,TRBD2,TRBV5-1,TGCGCCAGCAGCGCCGGGACTAGCGCCTCCTACAATGAGCAGTTCTTC,CASSAGTSASYNEQFF
.,TRBJ2-7,TRBD2,TRBV9,TGTGCCAGCAGCGCGACTAGCGGGTCACGACCGGGCTCCTACGAGCAGTACTTC,CASSATSGSRPGSYEQYF
.,TRBJ2-1,TRBD2,TRBV7-2,TGTGCCAGCAGCTTAGCGCTTTTCGGGGCGGGAGGCCACAATGAGCAGTTCTTC,CASSLALFGAGGHNEQFF
once,TRBJ2-1,.,TRBV29-1,TGCAGCGTTGAAGTTGAGCAGTTCTTC,CSVEVEQFF
.,TRBJ2-7,.,TRBV4-1,TGCGCCAGCAGCCAAGGAGTGGTACAACGGCGGGAGCAGTACTTC,CASSQGVVQRREQYF
once,TRBJ2-7,.,TRBV18,TGTGCCAGCTCACCAAACAGCGGAGCTAGCTACGAGCAGTACTTC,CASSPNSGASYEQYF
.,TRBJ1-2,.,TRBV27,TGTGCCAGCAGTTTAAAGGGGGACGGTTTCGGCTATGGCTACACCTTC,CASSLKGDGFGYGYTF
few,TRBJ1-1,.,TRBV12-5,TGTGCTAGTGGTTTGGTACTTGGGGGAGAAGGCACTGAAGCTTTCTTT,CASGLVLGGEGTEAFF
.,TRBJ2-7,.,TRBV29-1,TGCAGCGTTGGGCGGATTGGGAGCTCCTACGAGCAGTACTTC,CSVGRIGSSYEQYF
.,TRBJ2-3,TRBD2,TRBV7-2,TGTGCCAGCAGCCCCGAACTAGCGGGAGGTTCGCAGTATTTT,CASSPELAGGSQYF
.,TRBJ1-5,.,TRBV27,TGTGCCAGCAGCTTGGGAGGTTTACAGCCCCAGCATTTT,CASSLGGLQPQHF
.,TRBJ1-5,.,TRBV7-2,TGTGCCAGCAGTACGAGTAATCAGCCCCAGCATTTT,CASSTSNQPQHF
.,TRBJ1-5,.,TRBV28,TGTGCCAGCAGTTCCCTCCCCGTTAGCAATCAGCCCCAGCATTTT,CASSSLPVSNQPQHF
.,TRBJ1-2,.,TRBV28,TGTGCCAGCAGCCCTCTCTGGGGGCAGGACTTC,CASSPLWGQDF
.,TRBJ2-1,.,TRBV7-3,TGTGCCAGCAGCGATAAGTTAAAGGATGAGCAGTTCTTC,CASSDKLKDEQFF
once,TRBJ1-5,.,TRBV28,TGTGCCAGCAGGCAGGGGATAGGACAGCCCCAGCATTTT,CASRQGIGQPQHF
.,TRBJ1-1,.,TRBV5-1,TGCGCCAGCAGCTTGGTGGGAGACACTGAAGCTTTCTTT,CASSLVGDTEAFF
.,TRBJ2-5,.,TRBV7-9,TGTGCCAGCAGCTTAGCGCAAGTAGGGGAGACCCAGTACTTC,CASSLAQVGETQYF
.,TRBJ1-6,.,TRBV28,TGTGCCAGCACCCCAGCGAAGACCTATAATTCACCCCTCCACTTT,CASTPAKTYNSPLHF